The 15 T cell receptor beta chains below come from one sample, sequenced in a study of blood T cell repertoires in COVID-19. The data were produced by immunoSEQ multiplex PCR, yet TCRdb's version contains in-frame clones alone and is incomplete. The sample lists approximately 330,000 clones, about nine tenths occurring once. Sequencing was done on a sample of peripheral blood. The receptors shown here come from a man aged 25-45 years with COVID-19, enrolled during active disease.

CDR3 amino acids: CASSPMDRGPTNTEAFF. CDR3 in DNA: TGTGCCAGCAGCCCAATGGACAGGGGGCCGACGAACACTGAAGCTTTCTTT. This chain joins TRBV7-6 and TRBJ1-1; TRBD1 matches 11 bases. Losses at the gene ends were 5 bases for V and 1 base for J; bases not matched to a gene: 9. Germline CDR1 is SGHVS and CDR2 is FNYEAQ. The CDR3 contains 17 residues.

This clone was counted between two and nine times. The genes are TRBV18 and TRBJ2-1, with D tentatively TRBD2 (6 bases). This CDR3 spans 13 amino acids. Per the germline V gene, CDR1 is KGHSH and CDR2 is LQKENI. V was clipped by 6 bases and J by 7 bases, with 13 bases between them. DNA of the CDR3: TGTGCCAGCTCGCCGACGGAGGGGAATGAGCAGTTCTTC. It yields the protein CASSPTEGNEQFF.

The rearrangement links TRBV7-2 to TRBJ2-1, with D possibly being TRBD1 (6 bases). CDR1 and CDR2 (germline): SGHTA, FQGNSA. The CDR3 is 15 residues long. V lost 3 bases, J lost 5 bases, and 14 bases lay in between. The CDR3 DNA sequence: TGTGCCAGCAGCTTCGGGACACCTCGCCACAATGAGCAGTTCTTC. It is translated as CASSFGTPRHNEQFF. The whole variable domain, remainder taken from reference TRBV7-2 and TRBJ2-1, is GAGVSQSPSNKVTEKGKDVELRCDPISGHTALYWYRQSLGQGLEFLIYFQGNSAPDKSGLPSDRFSAERTGGSVSTLTIQRTQQEDSAVYLCASSFGTPRHNEQFFGPGTRLTVL.

The rearrangement links TRBV27 to TRBJ2-1; D call uncertain. The V gene's germline CDR1 is MNHEY and CDR2 SMNVEV (reference sequence). The V end lost 7 bases, the J end lost 0 bases, and 10 bases lay between the germline ends. This CDR3 spans 14 amino acids. This CDR3 reads CASTRMSSYNEQFF. DNA for the CDR3: TGTGCCAGCACCCGTATGAGCTCCTACAATGAGCAGTTCTTC.

This chain joins TRBV6-5 and TRBJ2-2, with a tentative D call TRBD2 (6 bases). CDR1 is MNHEY and CDR2 is SVGAGI in the germline V gene. V gave up 8 bases and J gave up 2 bases, with 12 bases separating them. The CDR3 consists of 14 residues. The CDR3 protein is CASGAGINTGELFF. The CDR3 DNA sequence: TGTGCCAGCGGGGCGGGGATCAACACCGGGGAGCTGTTTTTT.

The chain uses TRBV7-2 and TRBJ2-2, with TRBD1 matching 7 bases. Germline V gene sequence: CDR1 SGHTA, CDR2 FQGNSA. The V segment lost 3 bases and the J segment 0 bases; nucleotides outside the gene matches: 4. The CDR3 is made up of 16 amino acids. CDR3 DNA sequence: TGTGCCAGCAGCTTTTCCGGGACAGCGAACACCGGGGAGCTGTTTTTT. Protein sequence: CASSFSGTANTGELFF.

The chain links TRBV5-6 to TRBJ1-4, with D unresolved. Trimming shortened V by 2 bases and J by 1 base, and 18 bases separated the two germline ends. Germline assignment: CDR1 SGHDT and CDR2 YYEEEE. The CDR3 covers 18 residues. CDR3 coding DNA: TGTGCCAGCAGCTTCTTCCGGGATCTAGATCGAACTAATGAAAAACTGTTTTTT. Its translation is CASSFFRDLDRTNEKLFF.

The gene calls are TRBV12-3 or TRBV12-4 and TRBJ1-2, with 8 nucleotides matching TRBD1. With V trimmed by 6 bases and J by 8 bases, 5 bases remained unmatched. This CDR3 comprises 12 residues. CDR3 loop: CASRSGGWGYTF. The CDR3 DNA reads as TGTGCCAGCAGATCAGGGGGCTGGGGCTACACCTTC.

The chain carries TRBV9 and TRBJ1-3; the D is unclear. Trimming left V 0 bases short and J 3 bases short, with 13 bases between. The CDR3 contains 16 residues. Germline CDR1 reads SGDLS; CDR2 reads YYNGEE. The CDR3 DNA sequence: TGTGCCAGCAGCGTAGCAGGCGTGGTGGGTGGAAACACCATATATTTT. Protein: CASSVAGVVGGNTIYF.

The chain recombines TRBV24-1 with TRBJ2-6; 7 bases line up with TRBD1. J lost 8 bases, V lost 3 bases, and 3 bases had no gene match. The CDR3 is made up of 14 amino acids. Per the germline V gene, CDR1 is KGHDR and CDR2 is SFDVKD. This CDR3 reads CATSDGTETNVLTF. DNA of the CDR3: TGTGCCACCAGTGATGGGACAGAAACCAACGTCCTGACTTTC.

DNA for the CDR3: TGTGCCATCACCCTAGCGGGGGGACGGAACACTGAAGCTTTCTTT. Its protein product is CAITLAGGRNTEAFF. The rearrangement joins TRBV10-3 to TRBJ1-1; tentative D call: TRBD1 (5 bases). V was pared by 7 bases and J by 1 base, with 16 bases between. This CDR3 has 15 residues. CDR1 is ENHRY, CDR2 SYGVKD, per germline.

The chain carries TRBV9 and TRBJ1-2; D not resolved. Germline CDR1 SGDLS, CDR2 YYNGEE. The CDR3 sequence is 13 residues long. Trimming shortened V by 0 bases and J by 7 bases, and 10 bases separated the two germline ends. CDR3 sequence (DNA): TGTGCCAGCAGCGTAGGGGTAGGGAGTGGCTACACCTTC. This sequence encodes CASSVGVGSGYTF.

The rearrangement uses TRBV19 and TRBJ2-7, with D possibly TRBD2 on 5 matching bases. Germline assignment: CDR1 LNHDA and CDR2 SQIVND (reference sequence). The CDR3 runs to 14 residues. Trimming took off 4 bases at V and 0 bases at J, with 10 bases between the two ends. The CDR3 reads CASSSYSGSYEQYF. CDR3 DNA sequence: TGTGCCAGTAGTAGCTACAGCGGCTCCTACGAGCAGTACTTC.

The chain carries TRBV4-3 and TRBJ2-1; possible D gene TRBD2, 6 bases. The germline gives CDR1 LGHNA, CDR2 YSLEER. V was cut by 4 bases and J by 1 base, with 14 bases left in between. This CDR3 has 16 residues. In DNA form, the CDR3 reads TGCGCCAGCAGCCCCGCCCTAGCGCTATCCTACAATGAGCAGTTCTTC. This sequence encodes CASSPALALSYNEQFF.

V usage is TRBV28 and J usage is TRBJ2-5, with TRBD2 matching 8 bases. The CDR3 has 17 residues. Germline CDR1 reads MDHEN; CDR2 reads SYDVKM. Trimming took 3 bases from V and 5 from J; bases not matched to a gene: 14. The CDR3: CASSFGGSGMGRETQYF. CDR3 nucleotide sequence: TGTGCCAGCAGTTTTGGTGGTAGCGGGATGGGCCGGGAGACCCAGTACTTC.